A single sample is the source of the 4 T cell receptor beta chains below, sequenced in a study of shared clonotypes between healthy human individuals (dated by TCRdb to the early 2020s). The receptor library was made with the immunoSEQ multiplex PCR assay. Entries here come from immuneACCESS through TCRdb and include only in-frame sequences with V and J called. Some clones fail to appear in such tables; in the studies checked, an unresolved V gene covers under half of the shortfall, and the cause of the remainder is unknown. Here the sample has nearly 2 million clones; over 85% occur a single time. The ten largest clones represent 1% to 1.5% of the sample. CD8 naive samples consisted of CD45RO-negative cells that were positively selected for CCR7, yielding a CD45RA+CCR7+ population without TemRA cells. Sequencing used naive CD8+ T cells sorted from blood. What this sample's cell subset or site label stands for: CD45RA+CCR7+. The origin of the receptors is a man aged 18 to 29 in good health.

The V and J genes are TRBV5-4 and TRBJ1-1; D is uncertain. CDR1 is SGHNT and CDR2 is YYREEE in the germline V gene (reference sequence). Trimming cost V 3 bases and J 5 bases, with 8 bases left between them. This CDR3 spans 12 amino acids. This chain's CDR3 is CASSSQGTEAFF. CDR3 bases: TGTGCCAGCAGCTCCCAAGGAACTGAAGCTTTCTTT.

Here the CDR3 reads CASSLGKGGETQYF. CDR3 coding DNA: TGTGCCAGCAGCTTAGGCAAAGGGGGGGAGACCCAGTACTTC. The chain is built from TRBV13 and TRBJ2-5; D may be TRBD1 or TRBD2 (6 bases each). The CDR3 is 14 residues long. CDR1 PRHDT and CDR2 FYEKMQ come from the germline V gene (reference sequence). Trimming shortened V by 0 bases and J by 5 bases, and 10 bases separated the two germline ends.

CDR3 sequence reads: CASSPPRTYEQYF. The CDR3 nucleotides read TGTGCCAGCAGCCCTCCCAGAACCTACGAGCAGTACTTC. V usage is TRBV13 and J usage is TRBJ2-7; no clear D. CDR1 and CDR2 (germline): PRHDT, FYEKMQ (reference sequence). This CDR3 is 13 amino acids long. V was trimmed by 5 bases and J by 2 bases, leaving 10 bases between them.

The J gene is TRBJ1-6, the V gene TRBV27; tentatively, D is TRBD1 (5 bases). CDR3 length equals 13 residues. Germline assignment: CDR1 MNHEY and CDR2 SMNVEV (reference sequence). V was cut by 8 bases and J by 7 bases, with 12 bases left in between. The CDR3 loop reads CASDQTVNSPLHF. The CDR3 DNA is TGTGCCAGCGACCAGACAGTAAATTCACCCCTCCACTTT.